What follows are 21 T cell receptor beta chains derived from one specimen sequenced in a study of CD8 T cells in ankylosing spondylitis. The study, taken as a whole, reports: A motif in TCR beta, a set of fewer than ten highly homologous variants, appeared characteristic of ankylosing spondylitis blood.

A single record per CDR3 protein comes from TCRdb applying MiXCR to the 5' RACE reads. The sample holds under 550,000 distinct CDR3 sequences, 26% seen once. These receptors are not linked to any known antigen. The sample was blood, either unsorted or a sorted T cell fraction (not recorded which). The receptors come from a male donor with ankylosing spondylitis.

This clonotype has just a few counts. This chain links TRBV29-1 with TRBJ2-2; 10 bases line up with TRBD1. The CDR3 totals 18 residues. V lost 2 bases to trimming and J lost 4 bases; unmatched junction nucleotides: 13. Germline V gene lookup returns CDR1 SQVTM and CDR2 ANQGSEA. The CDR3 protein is CSVEPGQGILGRTGELFF. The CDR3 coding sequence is TGCAGCGTTGAACCGGGACAGGGGATTTTGGGCCGCACCGGGGAGCTGTTTTTT.

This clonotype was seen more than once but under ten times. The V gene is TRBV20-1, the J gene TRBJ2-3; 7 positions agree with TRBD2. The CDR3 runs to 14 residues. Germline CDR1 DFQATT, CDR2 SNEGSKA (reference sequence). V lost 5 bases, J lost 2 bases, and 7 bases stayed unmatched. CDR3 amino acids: CSAGRLADTDTQYF. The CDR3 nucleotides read TGCAGTGCTGGGCGGCTAGCGGACACAGATACGCAGTATTTT.

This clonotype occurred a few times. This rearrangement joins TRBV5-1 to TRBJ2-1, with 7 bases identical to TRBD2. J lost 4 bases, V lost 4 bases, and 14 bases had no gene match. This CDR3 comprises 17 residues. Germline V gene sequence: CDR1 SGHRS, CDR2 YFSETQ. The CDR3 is CASSDGPAGKRYNEQFF. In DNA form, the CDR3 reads TGCGCCAGCAGCGATGGACCAGCGGGAAAAAGGTACAATGAGCAGTTCTTC.

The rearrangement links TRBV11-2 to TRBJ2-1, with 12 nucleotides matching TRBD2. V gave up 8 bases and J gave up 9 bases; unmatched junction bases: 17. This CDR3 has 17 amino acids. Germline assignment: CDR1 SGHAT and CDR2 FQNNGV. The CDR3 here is CASGTSSGRAIYGEQFF. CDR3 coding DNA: TGTGCCAGCGGTACGTCTAGCGGGAGGGCCATTTATGGTGAGCAGTTCTTC.

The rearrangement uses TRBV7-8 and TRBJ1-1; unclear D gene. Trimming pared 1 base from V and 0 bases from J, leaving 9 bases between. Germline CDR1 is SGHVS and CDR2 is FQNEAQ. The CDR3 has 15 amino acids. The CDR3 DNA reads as TGTGCCAGCAGCTTAGGCGTTAGGTTGAACACTGAAGCTTTCTTT. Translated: CASSLGVRLNTEAFF.

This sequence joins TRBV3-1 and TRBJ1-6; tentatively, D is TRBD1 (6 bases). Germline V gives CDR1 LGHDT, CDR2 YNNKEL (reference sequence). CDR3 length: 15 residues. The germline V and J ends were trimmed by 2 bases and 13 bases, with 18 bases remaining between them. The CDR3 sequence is CASSQQGQPLSPLHF. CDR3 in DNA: TGTGCCAGCAGCCAACAAGGACAGCCCCTTTCGCCCCTCCACTTT.

The CDR3 coding sequence is TGTGCCAGCCATCAGGAGGTCTTAGGCACTGAAGCTTTCTTT. Its translation is CASHQEVLGTEAFF. V usage is TRBV12-3 or TRBV12-4 and J usage is TRBJ1-1; D is ambiguous. The CDR3 is made up of 14 amino acids. The V end lost 8 bases, the J end lost 4 bases, and 17 bases lay between the germline ends.

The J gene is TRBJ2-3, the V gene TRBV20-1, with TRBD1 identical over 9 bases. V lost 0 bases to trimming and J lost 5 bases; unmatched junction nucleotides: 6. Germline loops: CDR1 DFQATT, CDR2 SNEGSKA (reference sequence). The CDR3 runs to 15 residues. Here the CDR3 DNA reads TGCAGTGCTAGAGATTGGGGACAGGGACAAGATACGCAGTATTTT. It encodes CSARDWGQGQDTQYF.

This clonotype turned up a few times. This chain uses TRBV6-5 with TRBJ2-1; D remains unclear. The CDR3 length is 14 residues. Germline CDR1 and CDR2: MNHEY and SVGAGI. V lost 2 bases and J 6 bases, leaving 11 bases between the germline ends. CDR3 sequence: CASSYHDRSNEQFF. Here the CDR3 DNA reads TGTGCCAGCAGTTACCATGACCGCAGCAATGAGCAGTTCTTC.

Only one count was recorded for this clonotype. As DNA, the CDR3 is TGTGCCAGCAGCAAGAGCGGAACTAGCACAGATACGCAGTATTTT. This encodes CASSKSGTSTDTQYF. V gene TRBV7-2 combines with J gene TRBJ2-3; possible D gene TRBD2, 5 bases. Germline assignment: CDR1 SGHTA and CDR2 FQGNSA. The CDR3 has 15 residues. Trimming cost V 5 bases and J 0 bases, with 12 bases left between them.

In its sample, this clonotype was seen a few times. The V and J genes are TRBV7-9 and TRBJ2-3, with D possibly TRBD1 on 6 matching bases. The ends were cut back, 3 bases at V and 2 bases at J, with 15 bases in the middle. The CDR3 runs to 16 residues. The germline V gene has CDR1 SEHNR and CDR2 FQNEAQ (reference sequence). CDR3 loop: CASSFSRQANTDTQYF. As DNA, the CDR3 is TGTGCCAGCAGCTTCTCCCGACAGGCTAACACAGATACGCAGTATTTT.

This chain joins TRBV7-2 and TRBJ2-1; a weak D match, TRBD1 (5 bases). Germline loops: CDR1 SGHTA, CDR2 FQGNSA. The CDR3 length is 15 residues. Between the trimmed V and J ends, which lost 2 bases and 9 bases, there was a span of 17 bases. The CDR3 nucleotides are TGTGCCAGCAGCTTAAATCCAACTCCTACAGGTGAGCAGTTCTTC. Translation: CASSLNPTPTGEQFF.

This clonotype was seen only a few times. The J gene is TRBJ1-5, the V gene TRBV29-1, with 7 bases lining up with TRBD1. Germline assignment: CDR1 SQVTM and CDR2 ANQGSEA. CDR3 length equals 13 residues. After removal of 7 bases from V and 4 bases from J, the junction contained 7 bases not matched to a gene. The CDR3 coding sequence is TGCAGCGCCATAACAGGGGCTAATCAGCCCCAGCATTTT. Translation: CSAITGANQPQHF.

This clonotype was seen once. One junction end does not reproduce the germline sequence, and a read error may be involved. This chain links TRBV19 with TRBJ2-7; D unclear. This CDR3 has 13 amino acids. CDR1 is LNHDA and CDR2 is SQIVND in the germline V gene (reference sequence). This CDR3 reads CPSSISQSYEQYF. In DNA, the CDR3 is TGTCCCAGTAGTATTAGCCAATCCTACGAGCAGTACTTC. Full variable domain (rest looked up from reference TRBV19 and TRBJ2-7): DGGITQSPKYLFRKEGQNVTLSCEQNLNHDAMYWYRQDPGQGLRLIYYSQIVNDFQKGDIAEGYSVSREKKESFPLTVTSAQKNPTAFYLCPSSISQSYEQYFGPGTRLTVT.

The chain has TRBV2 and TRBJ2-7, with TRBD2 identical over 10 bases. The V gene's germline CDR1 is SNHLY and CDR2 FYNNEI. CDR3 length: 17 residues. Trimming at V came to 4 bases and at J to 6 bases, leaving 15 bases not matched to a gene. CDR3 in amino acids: CASSVPSGSSGRSEQYV. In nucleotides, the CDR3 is TGTGCCAGCAGTGTTCCTAGCGGGAGTAGCGGTCGTAGCGAGCAGTACGTC.

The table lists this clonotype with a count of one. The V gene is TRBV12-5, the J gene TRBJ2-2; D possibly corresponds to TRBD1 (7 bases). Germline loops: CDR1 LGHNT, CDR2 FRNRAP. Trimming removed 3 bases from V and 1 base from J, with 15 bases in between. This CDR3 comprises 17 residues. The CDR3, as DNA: TGTGCTAGTGGTTTAGGGCGGGACAGCGGGAACACCGGGGAGCTGTTTTTT. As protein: CASGLGRDSGNTGELFF.

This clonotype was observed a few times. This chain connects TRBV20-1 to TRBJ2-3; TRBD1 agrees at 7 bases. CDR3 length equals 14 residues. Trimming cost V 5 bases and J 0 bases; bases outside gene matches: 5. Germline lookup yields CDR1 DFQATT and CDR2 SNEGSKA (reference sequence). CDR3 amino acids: CSAYGTVSTDTQYF. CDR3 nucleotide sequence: TGCAGTGCTTATGGGACAGTTAGCACAGATACGCAGTATTTT.

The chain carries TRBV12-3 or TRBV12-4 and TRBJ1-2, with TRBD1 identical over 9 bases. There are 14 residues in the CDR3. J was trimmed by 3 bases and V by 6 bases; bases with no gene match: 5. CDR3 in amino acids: CASRRDRADYGYTF. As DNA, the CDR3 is TGTGCCAGCAGAAGGGACAGGGCCGACTATGGCTACACCTTC.

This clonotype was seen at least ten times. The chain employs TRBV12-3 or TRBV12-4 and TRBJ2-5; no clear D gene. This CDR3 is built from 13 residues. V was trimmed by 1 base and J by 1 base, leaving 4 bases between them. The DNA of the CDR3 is TGTGCCAGCAGTTTAGGGTTCCAAGAGACCCAGTACTTC. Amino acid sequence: CASSLGFQETQYF.

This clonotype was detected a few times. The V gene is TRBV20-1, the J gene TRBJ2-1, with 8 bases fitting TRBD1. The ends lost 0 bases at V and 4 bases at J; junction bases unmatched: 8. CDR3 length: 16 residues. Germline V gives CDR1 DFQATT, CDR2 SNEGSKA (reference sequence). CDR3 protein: CSARDFQGAQYNEQFF. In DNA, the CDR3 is TGCAGTGCTAGAGATTTCCAGGGGGCACAGTACAATGAGCAGTTCTTC.

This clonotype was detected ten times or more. The CDR3 region has the DNA TGCAGTGCTAGACCTCCGGGACAGGGCTTACCCCTCCACTTT. It is translated as CSARPPGQGLPLHF. The rearrangement joins TRBV20-1 to TRBJ1-6; the match to TRBD1 covers 9 bases. The CDR3 extends over 14 amino acids. V was pared by 2 bases and J by 12 bases, with 8 bases of the junction left unmatched. Germline V gene data show CDR1 as DFQATT and CDR2 as SNEGSKA (reference sequence).